The source of this T cell receptor beta chain is a study of cytomegalovirus exposure and HLA in healthy donors. Germline V gives CDR1 LNHDA, CDR2 SQIVND (reference sequence). The trim removed 5 bases at V and 10 bases at J, leaving 13 bases unmatched. The CDR3 contains 15 residues. Notes on this clone: The antigen remains undetermined.

PCR primers comprised 60 Vbeta and 13 Jbeta primers. Measured with immunoSEQ multiplex PCR; TCRdb has only the in-frame clones, and not every one. The sample shows around 150,000 clones, roughly 80% of them seen only once. General study points: Later analysis identified a missense DCLRE1C variant that was linked to TCR beta V- and J-gene trimming.

The V call is TRBV19, the J call TRBJ1-5, with 8 bases matching TRBD1. Material: PBMCs. The TCR originated in a male donor in good health and CMV-seronegative. CDR3 in DNA: TGTGCCAGTAGTGTTGACAGGGGTGTGGTTATCCCCCAGCATTTT. Translation gives CASSVDRGVVIPQHF.